This T cell receptor (beta chain) appears in the sequencing data of a study of cytomegalovirus exposure and HLA in healthy donors. In the study overall: HLA-typed donors were the source of 82 million or so unique TCRs, which an early data release held.

Germline values: CDR1 ENHRY, CDR2 SYGVKD. V lost 4 bases and J lost 4, with 17 bases in between. CDR3 length: 15 amino acids. The PCR employed 60 Vbeta primers together with 13 Jbeta primers. Only in-frame clones appear in the TCRdb table, and some are missing; sequencing was by immunoSEQ multiplex PCR. The sample includes under 200,000 clones, approximately 82% seen only once; the top ten take approximately 1.5%. This clone appeared a few times. The sample taken for sequencing was PBMCs. This chain links TRBV10-3 with TRBJ2-7; D is possibly TRBD2 (7 bases). The clonotype was recovered from a male donor in good health and CMV-seronegative. CDR3 sequence reads: CAISGQQEGGYEQYF. CDR3 in DNA: TGTGCCATCAGTGGGCAGCAGGAGGGGGGGTACGAGCAGTACTTC.